This T cell receptor beta chain derives from a study of blood T cell repertoires in COVID-19. At the level of the study: T cells, B-cell-depleted T cells, or PBMCs provided the cDNA or gDNA that served as material.

Here immunoSEQ multiplex PCR was the method, and the copy in TCRdb shows in-frame clones only, minus some. The data hold 95,000 to 100,000 clones, with approximately 92% observed a single time. Only one count was recorded for this clone. The germline gives CDR1 LGHDT, CDR2 YNNKEL (reference sequence). The trim removed 4 bases at V and 2 bases at J, leaving 2 bases unmatched. This CDR3 is built from 14 residues. Material for sequencing was peripheral blood. V usage is TRBV3-1 (or the pseudogene TRBV3-2) and J usage is TRBJ2-3; 8 positions match TRBD2. This clonotype was sampled from a man between 45 and 60 years old with active COVID-19. CDR3 residues: CASSLAGYTDTQYF. As DNA, the CDR3 is TGTGCCAGCAGCCTAGCGGGATACACAGATACGCAGTATTTT.